This is a list of T cell receptor beta chains from one sample in a study of early T cells in non-severe SARS-CoV-2 infection. TCRdb reprocessed the 5' RACE reads with MiXCR, giving one entry per CDR3 protein. The data show about 110,000 distinct CDR3 sequences, over 8.5% seen once. The specimen sequenced was whole blood. The receptor source for this set is an adult who was a healthcare worker with PCR-confirmed SARS-CoV-2 infection or an uninfected control (not recorded which). CDR3s leave out the opening cysteine and the closing phenylalanine or tryptophan. Each record gives: J gene, V gene, CDR3 protein.

TRBJ2-1,TRBV29-1,SVEVSGSSYNEQF
TRBJ1-2,TRBV6-5,ASLPPGGAPGYT
TRBJ2-5,TRBV2,ASSDLPSGRRKETQY
TRBJ2-7,TRBV27,ASSRAGAIEQY
TRBJ1-6,TRBV6-6,ASSGNSYNSPLH
TRBJ2-1,TRBV7-9,ASSFWSPNEQF
TRBJ2-3,TRBV7-2,ASSLDGSGTDTQY
TRBJ2-3,TRBV2,VSKSQREGPLADTQY
TRBJ1-1,TRBV6-1,ATIAQGAGDTEVF
TRBJ2-3,TRBV6-1,ASSDRETDTQY
TRBJ2-5,TRBV11-2,ASSLVLGGRAVTQY
TRBJ2-1,TRBV2,ASKALNNEQF
TRBJ2-5,TRBV19,ASSTDPGGETQY
TRBJ1-5,TRBV28,ASSSTGGQPQH